The rows below give T cell receptor beta chains drawn from one sample of a study of Ad26.COV2.S vaccination and SARS-CoV-2 variants. Method: immunoSEQ multiplex PCR; TCRdb's copy keeps in-frame clones and lacks some. The sample includes fewer than 900,000 clones, roughly 90% of them seen just once. The specimen comprised peripheral blood, sampled in a trial of Ad26.COV2.S vaccine versus placebo. These receptors were taken from a person between 18 and 65 years old who received the Ad26.COV2.S COVID-19 vaccine or a placebo. Each CDR3 is given with its conserved first and last residue. A D gene is named only where the DNA matches it firmly. Rows may omit the clone size; those that give it use once, few, many or a size class.

j_call	d_call	clone_size	v_call	cdr3_nt	cdr3_aa
TRBJ2-5	.	.	TRBV9	TGTGCCAGCAGCGGACGGGGTAGAGGGGAGACCCAGTACTTC	CASSGRGRGETQYF
TRBJ1-5	.	.	TRBV7-8	TGTGCCAGCAGCTTAGGCAGGGGAGGAAATCAGCCCCAGCATTTT	CASSLGRGGNQPQHF
TRBJ1-5	.	.	TRBV18	TGTGCCAGCTCACCTCAGGGTAGCAATCAGCCCCAGCATTTT	CASSPQGSNQPQHF
TRBJ2-7	TRBD1	.	TRBV7-6	TGTGCCAGCAGCACACGACAGGGGGCCTACGAGCAGTACTTC	CASSTRQGAYEQYF
TRBJ1-1	.	.	TRBV2	TGTGCCAGCAGATACGGTCAGGGCACTGAAGCTTTCTTT	CASRYGQGTEAFF
TRBJ2-2	.	.	TRBV6-5	TGTGCCAGCAGGGGTGACAGGACTACCGGGGAGCTGTTTTTT	CASRGDRTTGELFF
TRBJ1-2	.	.	TRBV10-1	TGCGCCAGCAGTGAGCTCAGGGAATATGGCTACACCTTC	CASSELREYGYTF
TRBJ1-5	.	.	TRBV7-2	TGTGCCAGCAGCCCCTACAGTTTTAGCAATCAGCCCCAGCATTTT	CASSPYSFSNQPQHF
TRBJ2-5	TRBD2	.	TRBV4-2	TGTGCCAGCAGCCAAGATCAGGCGGGAGCGGAGGAGACCCAGTACTTC	CASSQDQAGAEETQYF
TRBJ1-6	TRBD1	.	TRBV27	TGTGCCAGCAGTTTGCGACAGGGTGAAAAATATAATTCACCCCTCCACTTT	CASSLRQGEKYNSPLHF
TRBJ2-7	.	.	TRBV10-2	TGCGCCAGCAGTGGCCCCCTCTACGAGCAGTACTTC	CASSGPLYEQYF
TRBJ2-2	.	.	TRBV24-1	TGTGCCACCAGCCAAACACGGGGGACATCAAACACCGGGGAGCTGTTTTTT	CATSQTRGTSNTGELFF
TRBJ2-7	.	few	TRBV30	TGTGCCTGGACGAGCTCCTACGAGCAGTACTTC	CAWTSSYEQYF
TRBJ1-4	.	.	TRBV2	TGTGCCAGCAGAGCCCGGGGCGGACGAAATGAAAAACTGTTTTTT	CASRARGGRNEKLFF
TRBJ2-7	TRBD2	once	TRBV10-2	TGCGCCAGCAGTGGGCCGGCCCCCGGACTAGCGGGACGCTACGAGCAGTACTTC	CASSGPAPGLAGRYEQYF
TRBJ1-1	.	once	TRBV6-4	TGTGCCAGCAGTGACCAGTGGGGGCAGACTGAAGCTTTCTTT	CASSDQWGQTEAFF
TRBJ2-7	TRBD2	.	TRBV6-5	TGTGCCAGCAGTTACAGGGCGGGAGACTACGAGCAGTACTTC	CASSYRAGDYEQYF
TRBJ1-2	.	few	TRBV5-5	TGTGCCAGCAGCTCTTTCGGACGGGAAAACTATGGCTACACCTTC	CASSSFGRENYGYTF
TRBJ2-3	TRBD2	.	TRBV5-4	TGTGCCAGCAGCTGGACTAGCGGTAGCACAGATACGCAGTATTTT	CASSWTSGSTDTQYF
TRBJ1-3	.	.	TRBV6-6	TGTGCCAGCAGACCCGACCCGATTCTCGCTGGAAACACCATATATTTT	CASRPDPILAGNTIYF
TRBJ2-7	.	few	TRBV11-2	TGTGCCAGCAGCTTAGGGGGGGCCGACGAGCAGTACTTC	CASSLGGADEQYF
TRBJ2-4	.	.	TRBV4-3	TGCGCCAGCAGCCAAGAAGGAAGTAGGAGAGACATTCAGTACTTC	CASSQEGSRRDIQYF
TRBJ2-3	TRBD2	.	TRBV12-5	TGTGCTAGTGGGAGCGGGAGAGCCACAGATACGCAGTATTTT	CASGSGRATDTQYF
TRBJ2-7	TRBD1	.	TRBV5-1	TGCGCCAGCAGCTTGGCCCCTCCGGGACAGGGGGACTACGAGCAGTACTTC	CASSLAPPGQGDYEQYF
TRBJ1-1	.	.	TRBV3-1/TRBV3-2	TGTGCCAGCAGCCTTGGAATTCGAGAAGCTTTCTTT	CASSLGIREAFF
TRBJ2-3	TRBD2	.	TRBV7-3	TGTGCCAGCAGCTCATGGGGACTAGCGGGGGCATCAGATACGCAGTATTTT	CASSSWGLAGASDTQYF
TRBJ2-7	TRBD1	.	TRBV5-6	TGTGCCAGCAGCTTGCACAGGGGAGCCTACGAGCAGTACTTC	CASSLHRGAYEQYF
TRBJ2-1	TRBD2	.	TRBV7-2	TGTGCCAGCAGCGCGGGGGACAATGAGCAGTTCTTC	CASSAGDNEQFF
TRBJ2-5	.	.	TRBV6-4	TGTGCCAGCAGTGACTCGCCCAATGGGGGGACCCAGTACTTC	CASSDSPNGGTQYF
TRBJ1-1	.	.	TRBV10-3	TGTGCCATCAGTGTTGGGGACCGGGACCCACGGAACACTGAAGCTTTCTTT	CAISVGDRDPRNTEAFF
TRBJ2-1	.	.	TRBV20-1	TGCAGTGCTGCGCCAAGGGATGAGCAGTTCTTC	CSAAPRDEQFF
TRBJ1-4	.	.	TRBV7-2	TGTGCCAGCAGCTTATGGGGAGAAAAACTGTTTTTT	CASSLWGEKLFF